Shown below are 9 T cell receptor beta chains from a single sample sequenced in a study of blood T cells in healthy people across ages. PCR was performed a second time for about 7 to 12 cycles using a sample-barcoded 5' primer and a J-beta primer mix. TCRdb passed the 5' RACE reads through MiXCR, listing each CDR3 protein once. This sample yields more than 1.4 million distinct CDR3 sequences, of which about 40% are seen a single time; less than 8% belongs to the top ten. The sample consisted of blood. The receptors were sampled from a woman under 30 in good health.

There are a few counts of this clonotype. The chain has TRBV4-2 and TRBJ2-4; D perhaps matches TRBD2 (5 bases). Germline V gene data show CDR1 as LGHNA and CDR2 as YNFKEQ. The V end was cut by 0 bases, the J end by 0 bases, with 15 bases between. The CDR3 covers 18 residues. CDR3 loop: CASSQDLVGDLAKNIQYF. The CDR3 DNA reads as TGTGCCAGCAGCCAAGATCTGGTGGGAGACCTAGCCAAAAACATTCAGTACTTC.

The chain links TRBV12-3 or TRBV12-4 to TRBJ1-2; possibly TRBD1 for D (5 bases). CDR3 size: 13 residues. Deletions cut 6 bases from V and 12 bases from J, with 20 bases between. The CDR3 protein is CASSSLRAGFDTF. The CDR3 DNA reads TGTGCCAGCAGCTCCCTGAGGGCAGGGTTCGACACCTTC.

This clonotype was seen more than once but under ten times. The V and J genes are TRBV30 and TRBJ2-7; D unclear. CDR3 length: 12 residues. V was cut by 1 base and J by 1 base, with 5 bases left in between. From germline, CDR1 is GTSNPN and CDR2 SVGIG (reference sequence). The CDR3 coding sequence is TGTGCCTGGAGTGGGGGTTCCTACGAGCAGTACTTC. Amino acid sequence: CAWSGGSYEQYF.

The chain recombines TRBV20-1 with TRBJ1-5; 7 nucleotides agree with TRBD1. CDR1 DFQATT and CDR2 SNEGSKA come from the germline V gene (reference sequence). The V segment lost 4 bases and the J segment 0 bases; nucleotides outside the gene matches: 9. The CDR3 contains 16 residues. This CDR3 reads CSAIGTAPYSNQPQHF. CDR3 nucleotides: TGCAGTGCTATAGGGACAGCCCCATATAGCAATCAGCCCCAGCATTTT.

Concerning this clonotype: A read error may produce the germline difference seen at one junction end. The chain uses TRBV4-1 and TRBJ2-1; 8 bases are a match to TRBD2. The CDR3 extends over 17 amino acids. Germline V gives CDR1 MGHRA, CDR2 YSYEKL. The DNA of the CDR3 is TGCGCCAGCAGACAAGGTCCCGGGGGGGGCTCCTACAATGAGCAGTTCTTC. Protein product: CASRQGPGGGSYNEQFF.

The CDR3 nucleotides read TGTGCCAGTAGTGGAGGGGCCGTATACAATGAGCAGTTCTTC. This gives the protein CASSGGAVYNEQFF. This sequence joins TRBV19 and TRBJ2-1; possible D gene TRBD2, 6 bases. Germline V gene sequence: CDR1 LNHDA, CDR2 SQIVND (reference sequence). V was trimmed by 5 bases and J by 4 bases, leaving 12 bases between them. The CDR3 extends over 14 amino acids. Drawing the rest from reference TRBV19 and TRBJ2-1, the complete variable domain is DGGITQSPKYLFRKEGQNVTLSCEQNLNHDAMYWYRQDPGQGLRLIYYSQIVNDFQKGDIAEGYSVSREKKESFPLTVTSAQKNPTAFYLCASSGGAVYNEQFFGPGTRLTVL.

This clonotype appeared a few times. The chain links TRBV7-9 to TRBJ2-3, with a tentative D call TRBD2 (6 bases). V was pared by 0 bases and J by 1 base, with 11 bases between. The germline V gene encodes CDR1 SEHNR and CDR2 FQNEAQ (reference sequence). The CDR3 is made up of 16 amino acids. The CDR3 coding sequence is TGTGCCAGCAGCTTAGCGGCTAGCGTCGGCACAGATACGCAGTATTTT. Protein product: CASSLAASVGTDTQYF.

Only a few counts were recorded for this clonotype. This rearrangement joins TRBV15 to TRBJ1-2, with D perhaps TRBD1 (6 bases). V dropped 2 bases and J dropped 7 bases, with 11 bases sitting between them. CDR1 LNHNV and CDR2 YYDKDF come from the germline V gene (reference sequence). The CDR3 sequence is 13 residues long. The CDR3 region is CATSRQGSSGYTF. In DNA, the CDR3 is TGTGCCACCAGCAGACAGGGGTCCTCTGGCTACACCTTC.

The genes are TRBV5-8 and TRBJ2-7; D possibly corresponds to TRBD1 (6 bases). The CDR3 length is 15 residues. Germline V gene sequence: CDR1 SGHTS, CDR2 YDEGEE. Between the trimmed V and J ends, which lost 1 base and 3 bases, there was a span of 14 bases. CDR3 protein: CASSLSGGQLYEQYF. CDR3 nucleotide sequence: TGTGCCAGCAGCTTGAGCGGCGGACAGCTCTACGAGCAGTACTTC.